A single sample is the source of the 21 T cell receptor beta chains below, sequenced in a study of blood T cell repertoires in COVID-19. This table comes from immunoSEQ multiplex PCR, and its TCRdb copy is limited to in-frame clones, with some not included. The table has under 250,000 clones, around 90% seen once; the top ten hold 6% to 9%. The sequencing input was peripheral blood. These TCRs come from a woman aged 65 to 85 with active or convalescent COVID-19.

V usage is TRBV5-1 and J usage is TRBJ2-3; no reliable D call. Germline V CDR1 and CDR2: SGHRS, YFSETQ. There are 14 residues in the CDR3. V dropped 0 bases and J dropped 2 bases, with 7 bases sitting between them. The CDR3 sequence is CASSLGGTTDTQYF. CDR3 coding DNA: TGCGCCAGCAGCTTGGGCGGAACCACAGATACGCAGTATTTT. The whole variable domain, remainder taken from reference TRBV5-1 and TRBJ2-3, is KAGVTQTPRYLIKTRGQQVTLSCSPISGHRSVSWYQQTPGQGLQFLFEYFSETQRNKGNFPGRFSGRQFSNSRSEMNVSTLELGDSALYLCASSLGGTTDTQYFGPGTRLTVL.

This chain links TRBV3-1 (or the pseudogene TRBV3-2) with TRBJ2-1; 11 bases fit TRBD2. Per the germline V gene, CDR1 is LGHDT and CDR2 is YNNKEL (reference sequence). The CDR3 length is 15 residues. Trimming removed 3 bases from V and 12 bases from J; junction bases left unmatched: 10. The CDR3 bases are TGTGCCAGCAGCCAGCATAGCGGGGGGGCCCCTGTGCAGTTCTTC. Protein product: CASSQHSGGAPVQFF.

The chain joins TRBV7-9 to TRBJ2-1; D perhaps matches TRBD2 (5 bases). CDR1 and CDR2 from the germline V gene are SEHNR and FQNEAQ (reference sequence). This CDR3 region has 12 residues. V was shortened by 2 bases and J by 9 bases, with 8 bases between the two germline ends. The CDR3 DNA sequence: TGTGCCAGCAGCTTATCCCGGGGTGAGCAGTTCTTC. This codes for CASSLSRGEQFF.

The chain couples TRBV11-2 to TRBJ1-1, with 8 bases that match TRBD1. Germline trimming cut 7 bases from V and 4 bases from J; bases unmatched to any gene: 8. The CDR3 consists of 14 residues. Germline CDR1 is SGHAT and CDR2 is FQNNGV. CDR3 in amino acids: CASNQQGGGTEAFF. CDR3 DNA: TGTGCCAGCAACCAACAGGGGGGTGGCACTGAAGCTTTCTTT.

The V call is TRBV5-5, the J call TRBJ2-3; D unclear. The CDR3 spans 12 residues. The germline CDR1 and CDR2 sequences are SGHKS and YYEKEE (reference sequence). V dropped 3 bases and J dropped 5 bases, with 7 bases sitting between them. CDR3 residues: CASSSFRDTQYF. CDR3 nucleotides: TGTGCCAGCAGCTCATTCAGAGATACGCAGTATTTT.

The chain carries TRBV24-1 and TRBJ2-7, with D hard to call. Germline V gene data show CDR1 as KGHDR and CDR2 as SFDVKD. V lost 11 bases, J lost 2 bases, and 9 bases lay in between. The CDR3 contains 11 residues. The CDR3 loop reads CAKLVTYEQYF. The CDR3 DNA reads TGTGCCAAACTGGTAACCTACGAGCAGTACTTC.

This rearrangement joins TRBV7-3 to TRBJ1-2; the match to TRBD1 covers 11 bases. The CDR3 loop spans 15 amino acids. Germline V gives CDR1 SGHTA, CDR2 FQGTGA. V was pared by 5 bases and J by 3 bases, with 5 bases of the junction left unmatched. CDR3 protein: CASSPGTGGDYGYTF. CDR3 sequence (DNA): TGTGCCAGCAGCCCCGGGACAGGGGGTGACTATGGCTACACCTTC.

The chain joins TRBV24-1 to TRBJ2-5; D call uncertain. The CDR3 runs to 16 residues. CDR1 is KGHDR, CDR2 SFDVKD, per germline. Trimming took off 9 bases at V and 2 bases at J, with 21 bases between the two ends. This CDR3 reads CATGQRLTALQETQYF. The CDR3 DNA reads TGTGCCACCGGCCAGCGATTGACGGCACTGCAAGAGACCCAGTACTTC.

The CDR3 DNA is TGTGCCACCAGCGGAGTCGCAGGGGATAAAGCTAACTATGGCTACACCTTC. It specifies CATSGVAGDKANYGYTF. The rearrangement uses TRBV24-1 and TRBJ1-2; TRBD1 is a possible D gene (6 bases). Deletions cut 7 bases from V and 0 bases from J, with 20 bases between. Germline assignment: CDR1 KGHDR and CDR2 SFDVKD. The CDR3 totals 17 residues.

The chain couples TRBV7-2 to TRBJ2-1; 10 bases align to TRBD2. The CDR3 has 17 amino acids. CDR1 is SGHTA and CDR2 is FQGNSA in the germline V gene. J lost 4 bases, V lost 1 base, and 7 bases had no gene match. The CDR3 nucleotides are TGTGCCAGCAGCTTAGGGGGAACTAGCGGGGTATACAATGAGCAGTTCTTC. Protein product: CASSLGGTSGVYNEQFF.

This chain uses TRBV5-6 with TRBJ1-4; 10 nucleotides agree with TRBD1. Losses at the gene ends were 2 bases for V and 8 bases for J; bases not matched to a gene: 3. Germline V CDR1 and CDR2: SGHDT, YYEEEE. CDR3 length: 14 amino acids. DNA of the CDR3: TGTGCCAGCAGCTTAGGGACAGGGGACGAAAAACTGTTTTTT. It yields the protein CASSLGTGDEKLFF.

This chain uses TRBV7-6 with TRBJ1-4, with TRBD1 matching over 10 bases. Germline CDR1 is SGHVS and CDR2 is FNYEAQ. The CDR3 spans 16 residues. V gave up 5 bases and J gave up 5 bases; unmatched junction bases: 8. The DNA for the CDR3 is TGTGCCAGCAGCCAACCGGGACAGGGGACAAATGAAAAACTGTTTTTT. Translating it yields CASSQPGQGTNEKLFF.

The chain has TRBV29-1 and TRBJ2-1; tentatively, D is TRBD2 (5 bases). CDR1 SQVTM and CDR2 ANQGSEA come from the germline V gene. V was clipped by 7 bases and J by 5 bases, with 18 bases between them. The CDR3 loop spans 14 amino acids. Here the CDR3 reads CSAARGSLNNEQFF. The CDR3 bases are TGCAGCGCAGCAAGAGGGTCCTTAAACAATGAGCAGTTCTTC.

This clone was recorded a few times. The chain has TRBV4-1 and TRBJ1-2; D is undetermined. V was shortened by 4 bases and J by 6 bases, with 12 bases between the two germline ends. The germline CDR1 and CDR2 sequences are MGHRA and YSYEKL. CDR3 length: 13 amino acids. CDR3 coding DNA: TGCGCCAGCAGCCGAGATGGAGGGAATGGCTACACCTTC. This sequence encodes CASSRDGGNGYTF.

The chain uses TRBV5-6 and TRBJ1-2; no clear D gene. The germline V gene has CDR1 SGHDT and CDR2 YYEEEE. The V end was cut by 3 bases, the J end by 4 bases, with 16 bases between. The CDR3 covers 15 residues. The CDR3 DNA sequence: TGTGCCAGCAGCTCGATCGGCCCAGGATCCTATGGCTACACCTTC. It encodes CASSSIGPGSYGYTF. The full variable domain, completed using reference TRBV5-6 and TRBJ1-2, is DAGVTQSPTHLIKTRGQQVTLRCSPKSGHDTVSWYQQALGQGPQFIFQYYEEEERQRGNFPDRFSGHQFPNYSSELNVNALLLGDSALYLCASSSIGPGSYGYTFGSGTRLTVV.

The chain is built from TRBV7-2 and TRBJ2-7; 8 nucleotides match TRBD2. V shed 5 bases and J 3 bases; nucleotides not matched to a gene: 3. The CDR3 totals 13 residues. The germline gives CDR1 SGHTA, CDR2 FQGNSA. CDR3 loop: CASSDSGVYEQYF. The CDR3 coding sequence is TGTGCCAGCAGCGATAGCGGGGTCTACGAGCAGTACTTC. Supplemented by reference TRBV7-2 and TRBJ2-7, the full variable domain reads GAGVSQSPSNKVTEKGKDVELRCDPISGHTALYWYRQSLGQGLEFLIYFQGNSAPDKSGLPSDRFSAERTGGSVSTLTIQRTQQEDSAVYLCASSDSGVYEQYFGPGTRLTVT.

The chain links TRBV5-1 to TRBJ1-3; TRBD1 is a possible D gene (5 bases). The CDR3 runs 15 residues. The V and J ends lost 5 bases and 0 bases respectively, with 12 bases between them. Germline lookup yields CDR1 SGHRS and CDR2 YFSETQ. CDR3 in amino acids: CASSPLQVSGNTIYF. The CDR3 coding sequence is TGCGCCAGCAGTCCCCTACAGGTCTCTGGAAACACCATATATTTT.

Notes on this clone: Sequence at one end of the junction differs from germline and may be a read error. J is TRBJ1-2 and V is TRBV29-1, with 7 bases identical to TRBD1. The CDR3 extends over 15 amino acids. Per germline, CDR1 SQVTM and CDR2 ANQGSEA. In DNA form, the CDR3 reads TGCAGCGCTGAAGGACTACGACAGGGTATCTATGGCTACACCTTC. It translates to CSAEGLRQGIYGYTF. Variable domain in full (rest from reference TRBV29-1 and TRBJ1-2): SAVISQKPSRDICQRGTSLTIQCQVDSQVTMMFWYRQQPGQSLTLIATANQGSEATYESGFVIDKFPISRPNLTFSTLTVSNMSPEDSSIYLCSAEGLRQGIYGYTFGSGTRLTVV.

The count of this clone is one. This chain uses TRBV7-3 with TRBJ1-5; 7 bases align to TRBD1. Unmatched junction bases numbered 7, after V lost 5 bases and J lost 3 bases. In germline, CDR1 is SGHTA, CDR2 FQGTGA. CDR3 size: 15 residues. CDR3 sequence: CASSAEDRPNQPQHF. The CDR3 region has the DNA TGTGCCAGCAGCGCGGAGGACAGGCCCAATCAGCCCCAGCATTTT.

The rearrangement uses TRBV7-2 and TRBJ2-2; D unclear. This CDR3 contains 13 residues. CDR1 SGHTA and CDR2 FQGNSA come from the germline V gene. Trimming shortened V by 8 bases and J by 4 bases, and 11 bases separated the two germline ends. The CDR3 loop reads CASVPRATGELFF. CDR3 in DNA: TGTGCCAGCGTGCCCCGAGCCACCGGGGAGCTGTTTTTT.

The chain combines TRBV7-6 with TRBJ2-1, with 10 bases lining up with TRBD1. Germline CDR1 SGHVS, CDR2 FNYEAQ. Trimming removed 1 base from V and 10 bases from J; junction bases left unmatched: 19. This CDR3 is built from 19 residues. The CDR3 region has the DNA TGTGCCAGCAGCTTAGACCCCTTCACCGGGACAGGGGTACGGGGGGAGCAGTTCTTC. Translating gives CASSLDPFTGTGVRGEQFF.